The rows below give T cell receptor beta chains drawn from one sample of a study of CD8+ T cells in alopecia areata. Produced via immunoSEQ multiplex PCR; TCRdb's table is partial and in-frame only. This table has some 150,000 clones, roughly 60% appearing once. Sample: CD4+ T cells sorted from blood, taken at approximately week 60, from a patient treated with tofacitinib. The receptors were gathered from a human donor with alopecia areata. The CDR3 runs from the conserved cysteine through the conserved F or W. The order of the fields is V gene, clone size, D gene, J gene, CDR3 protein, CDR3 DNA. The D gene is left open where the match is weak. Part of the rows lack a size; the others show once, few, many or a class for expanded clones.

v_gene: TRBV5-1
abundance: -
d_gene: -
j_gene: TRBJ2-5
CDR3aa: CASSLVADQETQYF
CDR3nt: TGCGCCAGCAGCTTGGTGGCCGACCAAGAGACCCAGTACTTC

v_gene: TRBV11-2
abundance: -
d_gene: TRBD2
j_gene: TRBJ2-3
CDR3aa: CASSPGLETDTQYF
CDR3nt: TGTGCCAGCAGCCCGGGACTAGAAACAGATACGCAGTATTTT

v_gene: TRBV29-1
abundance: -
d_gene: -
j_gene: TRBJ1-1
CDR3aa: CSVASSGAENTEAFF
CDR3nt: TGCAGCGTTGCCTCCAGCGGGGCGGAGAACACTGAAGCTTTCTTT

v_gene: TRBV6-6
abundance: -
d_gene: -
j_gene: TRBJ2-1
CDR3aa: CASARGHEQFF
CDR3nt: TGTGCCAGCGCCCGTGGGCATGAGCAGTTCTTC

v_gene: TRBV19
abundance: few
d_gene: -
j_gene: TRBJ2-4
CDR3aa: CASSLLVFGKNIQYF
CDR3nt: TGTGCCAGTAGTTTGCTGGTGTTTGGCAAAAACATTCAGTACTTC

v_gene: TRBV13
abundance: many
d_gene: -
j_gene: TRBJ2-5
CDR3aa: CASSLPRRPGQETQYF
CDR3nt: TGTGCCAGCAGCTTACCCCGCCGGCCGGGACAAGAGACCCAGTACTTC

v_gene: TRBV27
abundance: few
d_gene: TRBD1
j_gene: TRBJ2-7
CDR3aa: CASSWDSMSSYEQYF
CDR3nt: TGTGCCAGCAGTTGGGACAGTATGAGCTCCTACGAGCAGTACTTC

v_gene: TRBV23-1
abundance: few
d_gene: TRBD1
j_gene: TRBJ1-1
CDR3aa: CASSHRDRGMITEAFF
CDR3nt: TGCGCCAGCAGTCACCGGGACAGGGGGATGATCACTGAAGCTTTCTTT

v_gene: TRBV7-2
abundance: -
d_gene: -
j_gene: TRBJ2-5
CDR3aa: CASSTYGETQYF
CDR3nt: TGTGCCAGCAGCACTTATGGGGAGACCCAGTACTTC

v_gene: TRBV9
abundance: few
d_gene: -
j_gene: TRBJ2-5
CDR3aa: CASSVGSGEETQYF
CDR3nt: TGTGCCAGCAGCGTGGGTAGCGGAGAAGAGACCCAGTACTTC

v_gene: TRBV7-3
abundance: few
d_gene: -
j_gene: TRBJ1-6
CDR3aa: CASSLRGLRSPLHF
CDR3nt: TGTGCCAGCAGCTTACGAGGGCTCCGCTCACCCCTCCACTTT

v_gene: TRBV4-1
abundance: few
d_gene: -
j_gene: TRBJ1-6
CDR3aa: CASSQDIRGSSYNSPLHF
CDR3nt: TGCGCCAGCAGCCAAGATATCAGGGGCAGCTCCTATAATTCACCCCTCCACTTT

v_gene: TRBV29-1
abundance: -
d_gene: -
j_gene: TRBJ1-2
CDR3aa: CSVDLAGVGYTF
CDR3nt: TGCAGCGTTGATCTGGCAGGGGTTGGCTACACCTTC

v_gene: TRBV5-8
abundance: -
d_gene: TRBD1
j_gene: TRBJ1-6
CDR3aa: CASSSGTVPALSPLHF
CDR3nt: TGTGCCAGCAGCTCGGGGACAGTTCCGGCTCTATCACCCCTCCACTTT

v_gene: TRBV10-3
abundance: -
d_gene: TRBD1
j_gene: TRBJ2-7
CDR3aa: CAIKGQGYEQYF
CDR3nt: TGTGCCATCAAGGGACAGGGATACGAGCAGTACTTC

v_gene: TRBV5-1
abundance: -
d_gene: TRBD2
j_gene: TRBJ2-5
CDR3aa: CASSPRGAGETQYF
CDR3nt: TGCGCCAGCAGCCCGCGGGGGGCAGGGGAGACCCAGTACTTC

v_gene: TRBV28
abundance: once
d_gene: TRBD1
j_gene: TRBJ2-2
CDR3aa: CASSAPIFGTENTGELFF
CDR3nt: TGTGCCAGCAGTGCCCCCATTTTTGGGACAGAGAACACCGGGGAGCTGTTTTTT

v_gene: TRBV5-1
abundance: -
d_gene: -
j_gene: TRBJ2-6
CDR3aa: CASSPPEGSGANVLTF
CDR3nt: TGCGCCAGCAGCCCGCCGGAGGGGTCCGGGGCCAACGTCCTGACTTTC

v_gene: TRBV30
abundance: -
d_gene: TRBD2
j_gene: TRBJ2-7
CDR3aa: CAWTGGGGAYEQYF
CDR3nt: TGTGCCTGGACCGGAGGCGGGGGGGCCTACGAGCAGTACTTC

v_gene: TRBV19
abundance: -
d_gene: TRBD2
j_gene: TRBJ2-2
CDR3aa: CASTPVAGGELFF
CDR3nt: TGTGCCAGTACCCCAGTAGCGGGCGGGGAGCTGTTTTTT

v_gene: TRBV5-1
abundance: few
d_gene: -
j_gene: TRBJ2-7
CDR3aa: CASSLGQRARNEQYF
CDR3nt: TGCGCCAGCAGCTTGGGGCAGAGGGCGAGGAACGAGCAGTACTTC

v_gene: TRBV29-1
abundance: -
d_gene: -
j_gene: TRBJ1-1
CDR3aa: CSAKGQVGGTEAFF
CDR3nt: TGCAGCGCCAAAGGTCAGGTTGGAGGCACTGAAGCTTTCTTT

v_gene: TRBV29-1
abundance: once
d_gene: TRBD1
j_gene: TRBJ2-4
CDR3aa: CSVETAGTGNFYSTKNIQYF
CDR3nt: TGCAGCGTCGAGACGGCCGGGACAGGGAATTTCTATTCCACCAAAAACATTCAGTACTTC

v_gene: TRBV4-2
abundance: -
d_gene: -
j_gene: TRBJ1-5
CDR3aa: CASSQDGGAQPQHF
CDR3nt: TGTGCCAGCAGCCAAGATGGCGGGGCACAGCCCCAGCATTTT

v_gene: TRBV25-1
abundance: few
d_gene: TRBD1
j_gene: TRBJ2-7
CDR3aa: CASSSPGQGPYEQYF
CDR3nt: TGTGCCAGCAGTTCACCGGGACAGGGCCCCTACGAGCAGTACTTC

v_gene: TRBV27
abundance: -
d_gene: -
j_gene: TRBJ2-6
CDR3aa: CASSPSPGSGANVLTF
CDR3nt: TGTGCCAGCAGTCCGTCCCCAGGATCTGGGGCCAACGTCCTGACTTTC

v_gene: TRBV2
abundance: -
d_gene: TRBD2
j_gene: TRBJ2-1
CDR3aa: CASSQATGTTFYNEQFF
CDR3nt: TGTGCCAGCAGCCAAGCGACCGGGACTACCTTCTACAATGAGCAGTTCTTC

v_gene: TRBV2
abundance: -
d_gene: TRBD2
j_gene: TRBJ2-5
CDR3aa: CASSGRLAGAGETQYF
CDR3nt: TGTGCCAGCAGTGGCCGACTAGCGGGGGCTGGGGAGACCCAGTACTTC

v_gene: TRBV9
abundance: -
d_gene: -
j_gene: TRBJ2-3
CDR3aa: CASSAGAASTDTQYF
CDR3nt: TGTGCCAGCAGCGCAGGGGCCGCATCCACAGATACGCAGTATTTT

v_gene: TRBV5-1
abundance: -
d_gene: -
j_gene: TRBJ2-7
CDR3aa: CASDTGHRYEQYF
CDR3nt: TGCGCCAGCGACACAGGGCATAGGTACGAGCAGTACTTC

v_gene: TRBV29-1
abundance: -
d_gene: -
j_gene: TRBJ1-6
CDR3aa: CSAGTWDSPLHF
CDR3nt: TGCAGCGCTGGGACATGGGATTCACCCCTCCACTTT

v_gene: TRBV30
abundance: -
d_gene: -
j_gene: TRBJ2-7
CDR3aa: CAWSLTQAGYEQYF
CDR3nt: TGTGCCTGGAGCCTCACCCAGGCGGGTTACGAGCAGTACTTC

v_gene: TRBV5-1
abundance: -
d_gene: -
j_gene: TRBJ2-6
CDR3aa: CASSFLASGANVLTF
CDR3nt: TGCGCCAGCAGCTTCCTAGCAAGTGGGGCCAACGTCCTGACTTTC

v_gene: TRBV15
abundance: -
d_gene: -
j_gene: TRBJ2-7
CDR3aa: CATSRGLEQYF
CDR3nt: TGTGCCACCAGCAGAGGACTCGAGCAGTACTTC

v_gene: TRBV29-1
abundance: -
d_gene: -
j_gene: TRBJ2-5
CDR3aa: CSVAGVQGQTQYF
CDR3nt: TGCAGCGTTGCAGGGGTGCAAGGACAGACCCAGTACTTC

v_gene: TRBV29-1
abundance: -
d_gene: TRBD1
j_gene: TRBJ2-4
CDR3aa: CSVLTGGAKNIQYF
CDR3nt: TGCAGCGTACTAACAGGGGGCGCCAAAAACATTCAGTACTTC

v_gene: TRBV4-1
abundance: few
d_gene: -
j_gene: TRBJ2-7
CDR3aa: CASSQRGGSYEQYF
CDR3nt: TGCGCCAGCAGCCAAAGGGGAGGCTCCTACGAGCAGTACTTC

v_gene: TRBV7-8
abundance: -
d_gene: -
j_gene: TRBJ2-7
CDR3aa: CASSPRRGKASYEQYF
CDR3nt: TGTGCCAGCAGCCCCAGGAGGGGAAAAGCGTCCTACGAGCAGTACTTC

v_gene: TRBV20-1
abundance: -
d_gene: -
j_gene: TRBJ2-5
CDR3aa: CSAVNQETQYF
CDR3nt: TGCAGTGCAGTAAATCAAGAGACCCAGTACTTC

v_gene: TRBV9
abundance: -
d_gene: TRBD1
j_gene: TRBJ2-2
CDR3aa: CASSAWRGQANTGELFF
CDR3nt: TGTGCCAGCAGCGCCTGGCGCGGACAGGCGAACACCGGGGAGCTGTTTTTT

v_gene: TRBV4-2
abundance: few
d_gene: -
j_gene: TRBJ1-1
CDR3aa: CASSQGLQRNTEAFF
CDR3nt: TGTGCCAGCAGCCAAGGATTACAACGGAACACTGAAGCTTTCTTT